This TCR beta chain was obtained from a study of T cells after yellow fever vaccination. Overall study: Low-cell-number fractions underwent preparation using SMART-Seq v4 Ultra Low Input. Study-wide results and limits: Though it reached lower strength, the secondary response hit its peak faster, day 5 versus 15.

UMIs and a universal primer site were added when TCR cDNA was made by 5'RACE template switching. Via MiXCR, TCRdb re-called the 5' RACE reads, giving one row per CDR3 protein. The repertoire holds about 260,000 distinct CDR3 sequences, with roughly 13% as singletons. This clonotype was counted a few times. What it binds is unknown. Looked up from germline, CDR1 is MNHEY and CDR2 is SMNVEV (reference sequence). The V gene lost 4 bases and the J gene lost 4 bases, with 16 bases spanning the gap. The CDR3 is made up of 15 amino acids. The sequencing here drew on CD4+ T cells sorted from PBMCs, taken 45 days after the yellow fever booster vaccination. The receptor was isolated from a man aged 25-40 years who received the YFV17D yellow fever vaccine. The chain employs TRBV27 and TRBJ2-5, with no clear D. This chain's CDR3 is CASSSTVNVGETQYF. For the CDR3, the DNA is TGTGCCAGCAGTTCGACCGTCAATGTGGGAGAGACCCAGTACTTC.